These 11 T cell receptor beta chains share one sample of origin, sequenced in a study of regulatory T cells in long-lasting Graves disease. The time point was: newly diagnosed GD, antithyroid drugs for less than 3 months. PBMC-extracted RNA yielded the TCR library. Building the TCR beta libraries relied on iRepertoire HTBI primers, and CDR3 regions underwent Arm-PCR. Each CDR3 protein gets one entry after TCRdb re-called the multiplex PCR reads with MiXCR. The sample contains about 430,000 distinct CDR3 sequences, 15% of which appear only once. The sample was also reused in another study, on T cells in Graves' hyperthyroidism and ophthalmopathy.

The sequenced sample was peripheral blood mononuclear cells (PBMCs), obtained at new diagnosis, from a patient treated with antithyroid drugs. These TCRs come from a woman aged 40 to 55 with Graves disease.

This clonotype was detected many times. The chain uses TRBV12-3 or TRBV12-4 and TRBJ1-2; 8 bases align to TRBD1. This CDR3 comprises 15 residues. V lost 1 base, J lost 7 bases, and 8 bases stayed unmatched. CDR3 coding DNA: TGTGCCAGCAGTTTAGGGAGACAGGGGAGGTCTGGCTACACCTTC. Translating gives CASSLGRQGRSGYTF.

Concerning this clonotype itself: A much larger clone is a single base away; this may be a read error. The rearrangement joins TRBV7-3 to TRBJ2-5; 8 bases align to TRBD1. Germline CDR1 is SGHTA and CDR2 is FQGTGA. This CDR3 is built from 17 residues. Trimming cost V 7 bases and J 2 bases; bases outside gene matches: 15. In nucleotides, the CDR3 is TGTGCCAGCACCTTGACCGGGACAGGAGGATTTCAAGAGACCCAGTACTTC. Translation: CASTLTGTGGFQETQYF.

This clonotype has a count of ten or more. The genes are TRBV4-1 and TRBJ2-5; TRBD2 agrees at 7 bases. This CDR3 comprises 18 residues. Germline V gene lookup returns CDR1 MGHRA and CDR2 YSYEKL. J was trimmed by 5 bases and V by 1 base; bases with no gene match: 16. The CDR3 sequence is CASSQGTSVAGVVETQYF. The CDR3, as DNA: TGCGCCAGCAGCCAAGGTACCTCTGTCGCGGGAGTTGTCGAGACCCAGTACTTC.

The chain is built from TRBV11-2 and TRBJ2-1, with 7 nucleotides matching TRBD2. Germline-derived CDR1 and CDR2 are SGHAT and FQNNGV. The CDR3 consists of 16 residues. J lost 0 bases, V lost 3 bases, and 5 bases had no gene match. The CDR3 DNA follows: TGTGCCAGCAGCTTTCAGACTAGCACCTCCTACAATGAGCAGTTCTTC. Translation gives CASSFQTSTSYNEQFF. The whole variable domain, remainder taken from reference TRBV11-2 and TRBJ2-1, is EAGVAQSPRYKIIEKRQSVAFWCNPISGHATLYWYQQILGQGPKLLIQFQNNGVVDDSQLPKDRFSAERLKGVDSTLKIQPAKLEDSAVYLCASSFQTSTSYNEQFFGPGTRLTVL.

The V gene is TRBV11-3, the J gene TRBJ2-7, with a weak D call TRBD2 (6 bases). With 5 bases removed from V and 6 bases from J, the gap between germline ends came to 17 bases. Germline assignment: CDR1 SGHNT and CDR2 YENEEA. The CDR3 has 14 amino acids. This chain's CDR3 is CASSVNPQGGEQYF. The CDR3 nucleotides are TGTGCCAGCAGCGTAAACCCTCAGGGAGGCGAGCAGTACTTC.

This clonotype was seen repeatedly, ten times or more. The genes are TRBV28 and TRBJ2-1; the match to TRBD2 covers 15 bases. With V trimmed by 2 bases and J by 8 bases, 13 bases remained unmatched. Germline CDR1 MDHEN, CDR2 SYDVKM. The CDR3 sequence is 19 residues long. The CDR3 protein is CASSLPGLAGGGVGDEQFF. The DNA for the CDR3 is TGTGCCAGCAGTTTACCCGGACTAGCGGGAGGGGGGGTTGGGGATGAGCAGTTCTTC.

This clonotype showed up many times. The gene calls are TRBV27 and TRBJ2-1; 8 bases map to TRBD2. The CDR3 consists of 16 residues. With V trimmed by 3 bases and J by 4 bases, 8 bases remained unmatched. Germline V gene lookup returns CDR1 MNHEY and CDR2 SMNVEV (reference sequence). The CDR3 nucleotides are TGTGCCAGCAGTTTCTGGGTTAGCGGGATGTACAATGAGCAGTTCTTC. This translates into CASSFWVSGMYNEQFF.

This clonotype was seen ten or more times. The CDR3, as DNA: TGTGCCACCGACTTCGGGAGGACCGGGGAGCTGTTTTTT. It yields the protein CATDFGRTGELFF. This chain links TRBV19 with TRBJ2-2; TRBD2 agrees at 7 bases. This CDR3 has 13 residues. In germline, CDR1 is LNHDA, CDR2 SQIVND (reference sequence). V dropped 10 bases and J dropped 5; count of bases not matched to a gene: 7. The full variable domain, rest sourced from reference TRBV19 and TRBJ2-2, is DGGITQSPKYLFRKEGQNVTLSCEQNLNHDAMYWYRQDPGQGLRLIYYSQIVNDFQKGDIAEGYSVSREKKESFPLTVTSAQKNPTAFYLCATDFGRTGELFFGEGSRLTVL.

Ten or more counts support this clonotype. V and J are TRBV20-1 and TRBJ1-2, with D maybe TRBD1 (5 bases). The CDR3 is made up of 13 amino acids. V dropped 0 bases and J dropped 4 bases, with 9 bases sitting between them. Germline CDR1 is DFQATT and CDR2 is SNEGSKA (reference sequence). DNA for the CDR3: TGCAGTGCTAGAGATTCGCAGGGCTATGGCTACACCTTC. Translation gives CSARDSQGYGYTF.

Here the CDR3 reads CASSLAWDLLYGYTF. CDR3 in DNA: TGTGCCAGCAGCTTGGCTTGGGACCTGTTGTATGGCTACACCTTC. The chain has TRBV5-5 and TRBJ1-2; weak D call: TRBD1 (5 bases). Trimming took off 0 bases at V and 5 bases at J, with 14 bases between the two ends. The CDR3 is 15 residues long. The germline V gene has CDR1 SGHKS and CDR2 YYEKEE (reference sequence). The full variable domain, rest sourced from reference TRBV5-5 and TRBJ1-2, is DAGVTQSPTHLIKTRGQQVTLRCSPISGHKSVSWYQQVLGQGPQFIFQYYEKEERGRGNFPDRFSARQFPNYSSELNVNALLLGDSALYLCASSLAWDLLYGYTFGSGTRLTVV.

This clonotype showed up many times. The chain uses TRBV12-3 or TRBV12-4 and TRBJ2-3, with TRBD1 matching 7 bases. CDR3 length equals 15 residues. V shed 4 bases, J shed 5 bases, and the junction held 9 bases outside the gene matches. The CDR3 here is CASSSGLGGIDTQYF. DNA for the CDR3: TGTGCCAGCAGTTCCGGGCTAGGGGGCATAGATACGCAGTATTTT.